This T cell receptor (beta chain) was observed in a study of T cell repertoires in cytomegalovirus infection. Study-level points and caveats: HLA-C-restricted CMV clonotypes gave the most frequent clonotype in two of eight donors.

TCRdb used MiXCR to reprocess the reads, holding one entry per CDR3 protein. The repertoire holds approximately 280,000 distinct CDR3 sequences, with 22% as singletons. Germline CDR1 and CDR2: SGHTA and FQGNSA. Trimming took 5 bases from V and 5 from J; bases not matched to a gene: 6. This CDR3 is built from 15 residues. At least ten counts were recorded for this clonotype. The antigen is unknown. The sequence was obtained from a human donor in good health (CMV status not recorded). Some clones in this sample may be carry-over from other donors' samples. The specimen comprised cultured PBMCs, sampled from culture after CMV antigen stimulation. This sequence joins TRBV7-2 and TRBJ2-3; 11 nucleotides line up with TRBD2. CDR3 in DNA: TGTGCCAGCAGCCTCCATACTAGCGGGGGAGATACGCAGTATTTT. Translation: CASSLHTSGGDTQYF.